The clone carrying this T cell receptor beta chain was observed a handful of times. These data originate in a study of blood T cell repertoires in COVID-19. Whole-study context: The analysed material was cDNA or gDNA that came from T cells, B-cell-depleted T cells, or PBMCs.

Assay used: immunoSEQ multiplex PCR; TCRdb lists only in-frame clones, some missing. The data hold around 700,000 clones, with 90% observed a single time. The specimen sequenced was peripheral blood. The TCR originated in a woman aged 18-29 years with acute or convalescent COVID-19.

This chain's CDR3 is CASSQPGGYGYTF. CDR3 coding DNA: TGTGCCAGCAGCCAACCAGGAGGCTATGGCTACACCTTC. The gene calls are TRBV3-1 (or the pseudogene TRBV3-2) and TRBJ1-2; D is uncertain. Germline CDR1 LGHDT, CDR2 YNNKEL (reference sequence). The CDR3 has 13 residues. Trimming left V 2 bases short and J 4 bases short, with 8 bases between.